This is a list of T cell receptor beta chains from one sample in a study of T cells in Graves' hyperthyroidism and ophthalmopathy. In TCRdb, the multiplex PCR reads were re-called with MiXCR into one record per CDR3 protein. The sample lists approximately 560,000 distinct CDR3 sequences, approximately 14% occurring once. Material for sequencing was blood. These receptors all come from a young woman with Graves' hyperthyroidism. Both conserved end residues are part of each CDR3. Fields, in order: CDR3 protein, CDR3 DNA, V gene, D gene, clone size, CDR3 length, J gene. A D gene is named only where the DNA matches it firmly. Clone size, where shown, is once, few, many, or a class for clones that have expanded.

CASSLRTGVIYEQYF,TGTGCCAGCAGCTTAAGGACAGGGGTTATCTACGAGCAGTACTTC,TRBV13,TRBD1,many,15,TRBJ2-7
CAIRPGQGIEKLFF,TGTGCCATCAGGCCCGGACAGGGGATTGAAAAACTGTTTTTT,TRBV10-3,TRBD1,-,14,TRBJ1-4
CSATGYNEQFF,TGCAGTGCAACGGGATACAATGAGCAGTTCTTC,TRBV20-1,-,few,11,TRBJ2-1
CAISENSRGTDTQYF,TGTGCCATCAGTGAGAATTCGCGGGGCACAGATACGCAGTATTTT,TRBV10-3,-,few,15,TRBJ2-3
CASTPGRSGRNEQYF,TGTGCCAGCACCCCCGGGCGGAGCGGGAGAAACGAGCAGTACTTC,TRBV6-1,TRBD2,few,15,TRBJ2-7
CASSPLRDSHTDTQYF,TGTGCCAGCTCACCACTCAGGGATTCGCACACAGATACGCAGTATTTT,TRBV18,-,many,16,TRBJ2-3
CSARDAGSWGTEAFF,TGCAGTGCTAGAGATGCGGGGTCTTGGGGGACTGAAGCTTTCTTT,TRBV20-1,-,few,15,TRBJ1-1
CASSFSGGTYEQYF,TGTGCCAGCAGCTTTAGCGGGGGTACCTACGAGCAGTACTTC,TRBV11-2,TRBD2,many,14,TRBJ2-7
CASSPNGAHAEQYF,TGTGCCAGCAGCCCCAACGGGGCCCATGCCGAGCAGTACTTC,TRBV7-3,-,many,14,TRBJ2-7
CASSPTLGGDTQYF,TGTGCCAGCAGTCCCACCCTTGGGGGGGATACGCAGTATTTT,TRBV6-2/TRBV6-3,-,few,14,TRBJ2-3
CASTPGLAGFYEQYF,TGTGCCAGCACCCCGGGACTAGCGGGGTTCTACGAGCAGTACTTC,TRBV28,TRBD2,many,15,TRBJ2-7
CASSRILGGLDEQFF,TGTGCCAGCAGCCGTATCCTGGGAGGGCTCGATGAGCAGTTCTTC,TRBV3-1,TRBD2,few,15,TRBJ2-1
CASSPGQGGWTGELFF,TGTGCCAGCAGTCCGGGACAGGGGGGATGGACCGGGGAGCTGTTTTTT,TRBV27,TRBD1,few,16,TRBJ2-2
CATMDRGLTDTQYF,TGTGCCACCATGGACAGGGGGCTGACAGATACGCAGTATTTT,TRBV15,TRBD1,-,14,TRBJ2-3
CASSPTPSTDTQYF,TGTGCCAGCAGCCCCACGCCCAGCACAGATACGCAGTATTTT,TRBV5-4,-,-,14,TRBJ2-3
CASSQGLAGLEQFF,TGTGCCAGCAGTCAGGGACTAGCGGGTCTCGAGCAGTTCTTC,TRBV28,TRBD2,many,14,TRBJ2-1
CASSLGGLTGEQYF,TGTGCCAGCAGTTTGGGCGGTCTCACGGGGGAGCAGTACTTC,TRBV28,-,many,14,TRBJ2-7